The 21 T cell receptor beta chains given below trace back to one sample, sequenced in a study of T-cell reconstitution after alpha-beta-depleted transplantation in children. Using unique molecular identifiers, the investigators prepared the TCRbeta library. TCRdb ran MiXCR on the PCR reads and lists one entry per CDR3 protein. The sample comprises 98,000 or so distinct CDR3 sequences, under 25% of which are singletons, and about a fifth rests with the top ten. The sample in question was PBMCs, obtained before TCRalphabeta/CD19-depleted stem cell transplant. These receptors were collected from a boy younger than 10 with acute lymphoblastic leukemia, due to receive a stem cell transplant.

This clonotype was counted a few times. The rearrangement joins TRBV20-1 to TRBJ1-1; 8 bases map to TRBD1. V gave up 5 bases and J gave up 3 bases; unmatched junction bases: 11. Looked up from germline, CDR1 is DFQATT and CDR2 is SNEGSKA (reference sequence). The CDR3 sequence is 15 residues long. Here the CDR3 reads CSAQDPTGDDTEAFF. CDR3 DNA sequence: TGCAGTGCTCAAGACCCGACAGGGGACGACACTGAAGCTTTCTTT.

The chain employs TRBV5-1 and TRBJ2-3; D gene unclear. The CDR3 spans 13 residues. Looked up from germline, CDR1 is SGHRS and CDR2 is YFSETQ. Between the trimmed V and J ends, which lost 8 bases and 6 bases, there was a span of 16 bases. The CDR3 bases are TGCGCCAGGCCCCCCGGTGCCGGGGATACGCAGTATTTT. Translated, it gives CARPPGAGDTQYF.

The rearrangement uses TRBV4-1 and TRBJ2-1; the D gene is possibly TRBD2 (5 bases). The CDR3 length is 16 residues. Per germline, CDR1 MGHRA and CDR2 YSYEKL. V was trimmed by 1 base and J by 4 bases, leaving 14 bases between them. The CDR3 loop is CASSQVDLLVYNEQFF. The CDR3 region has the DNA TGCGCCAGCAGCCAAGTGGATTTACTAGTTTACAATGAGCAGTTCTTC.

The chain employs TRBV5-8 and TRBJ1-2; D is unclear. Germline V lookup: CDR1 SGHTS, CDR2 YDEGEE. V lost 1 base to trimming and J lost 0 bases, with 7 bases between them. The CDR3 extends over 14 amino acids. The CDR3 reads CASSLQRANYGYTF. CDR3 bases: TGTGCCAGCAGCTTGCAGAGGGCTAACTATGGCTACACCTTC.

This rearrangement joins TRBV28 to TRBJ1-2; 8 bases line up with TRBD1. There are 14 residues in the CDR3. Trimming cost V 6 bases and J 8 bases; bases outside gene matches: 11. Germline V lookup: CDR1 MDHEN, CDR2 SYDVKM. The CDR3 loop reads CASRTIQGASGYTF. The DNA for the CDR3 is TGTGCCAGCAGGACCATCCAGGGGGCAAGCGGCTACACCTTC.

The chain uses TRBV20-1 and TRBJ2-2; D ambiguous. The length of the CDR3 is 13 residues. CDR1 is DFQATT, CDR2 SNEGSKA, per germline (reference sequence). Deletions cut 2 bases from V and 2 bases from J, with 6 bases between. The CDR3 reads CSARPDNTGELFF. The CDR3 coding sequence is TGCAGTGCTAGACCGGACAACACCGGGGAGCTGTTTTTT.

DNA of the CDR3: TGTGCCAGCAGCTTCCCTGGCTCGGAGCAGTTCTTC. It encodes CASSFPGSEQFF. The chain couples TRBV7-2 to TRBJ2-1; D remains unclear. Germline CDR1 is SGHTA and CDR2 is FQGNSA. There are 12 residues in the CDR3. V lost 3 bases to trimming and J lost 10 bases, with 10 bases between them.

Only a few counts were recorded for this clonotype. This chain connects TRBV5-5 to TRBJ2-4; D remains ambiguous. The CDR3 consists of 14 residues. The germline gives CDR1 SGHKS, CDR2 YYEKEE (reference sequence). Trimming took 0 bases from V and 0 from J, leaving 4 bases between them. The CDR3 region is CASSLVGAKNIQYF. The CDR3 region has the DNA TGTGCCAGCAGCTTGGTGGGAGCCAAAAACATTCAGTACTTC.

The chain uses TRBV5-1 and TRBJ2-1; possibly TRBD2 for D (6 bases). The V end was cut by 1 base, the J end by 7 bases, with 15 bases between. Germline CDR1 and CDR2: SGHRS and YFSETQ. The CDR3 covers 15 residues. The CDR3 region has the DNA TGCGCCAGCAGCTTGAATAGCGGAGGGGCAAATGAGCAGTTCTTC. Amino acid sequence: CASSLNSGGANEQFF. The full variable domain, with the rest looked up from reference TRBV5-1 and TRBJ2-1, is KAGVTQTPRYLIKTRGQQVTLSCSPISGHRSVSWYQQTPGQGLQFLFEYFSETQRNKGNFPGRFSGRQFSNSRSEMNVSTLELGDSALYLCASSLNSGGANEQFFGPGTRLTVL.

As DNA, the CDR3 is TGTGCCAGCAGCCCGCGGAGGGGAGAGATGGCGCAGTATTTT. It translates to CASSPRRGEMAQYF. The chain combines TRBV6-1 with TRBJ2-3; D possibly corresponds to TRBD2 (6 bases). V gave up 6 bases and J gave up 10 bases, with 20 bases separating them. The V gene's germline CDR1 is MNHNS and CDR2 SASEGT. The length of the CDR3 is 14 residues.

This clonotype has a handful of counts. The chain couples TRBV7-2 to TRBJ2-7; D is unclear. CDR1 and CDR2 (germline): SGHTA, FQGNSA. The CDR3 spans 14 residues. The V gene lost 0 bases and the J gene lost 2 bases, with 8 bases spanning the gap. For the CDR3, the DNA is TGTGCCAGCAGCTTAGCCCGCCTAGCCTACGAGCAGTACTTC. Protein product: CASSLARLAYEQYF.

This clonotype was counted only a few times. V gene TRBV13 combines with J gene TRBJ2-7, with a weak D call TRBD2 (6 bases). V was clipped by 5 bases and J by 4 bases, with 15 bases between them. Per the germline V gene, CDR1 is PRHDT and CDR2 is FYEKMQ (reference sequence). The CDR3 is 14 amino acids. The CDR3 sequence is CASSPAVGGYEQYF. CDR3 DNA sequence: TGTGCCAGCAGCCCAGCAGTCGGGGGATACGAGCAGTACTTC.

A few counts support this clonotype. The chain joins TRBV3-1 to TRBJ2-1, with D perhaps given as TRBD1 or TRBD2 (5 bases each). The CDR3 is 15 amino acids. V lost 1 base and J 10 bases, leaving 17 bases between the germline ends. Germline values: CDR1 LGHDT, CDR2 YNNKEL (reference sequence). CDR3 in DNA: TGTGCCAGCAGCCAAGCTTCCCGGGGCGTAGTAGAGCAGTTCTTC. Translating it yields CASSQASRGVVEQFF.

The chain employs TRBV15 and TRBJ1-5; D unclear. Germline-derived CDR1 and CDR2 are LNHNV and YYDKDF (reference sequence). The CDR3 runs 15 residues. Trimming took 0 bases from V and 1 from J, leaving 7 bases between them. The CDR3 loop is CATSRDLGSNQPQHF. The CDR3 DNA reads as TGTGCCACCAGCAGAGATCTAGGAAGCAATCAGCCCCAGCATTTT.

A few counts support this clonotype. The J gene is TRBJ1-2, the V gene TRBV5-1; D is unresolved. Trimming cost V 3 bases and J 5 bases, with 8 bases left between them. The CDR3 totals 12 residues. Germline values: CDR1 SGHRS, CDR2 YFSETQ. As DNA, the CDR3 is TGCGCCAGCAGCTCCCAGAAATATGGCTACACCTTC. It specifies CASSSQKYGYTF.

This clonotype was picked up many times. J is TRBJ2-6 and V is TRBV5-1; possible D gene TRBD1, 6 bases. V was cut by 6 bases and J by 4 bases, with 14 bases left in between. Germline V gene sequence: CDR1 SGHRS, CDR2 YFSETQ. This CDR3 is built from 15 residues. This CDR3 reads CASTVTGGGANVLTF. The CDR3 DNA sequence: TGCGCCAGCACAGTGACAGGTGGCGGGGCCAACGTCCTGACTTTC.

Turning to this clonotype: A single base separates this from a much larger clone, so it may be a read error. V is TRBV29-1 and J is TRBJ2-7; D not certain. The V and J ends lost 4 bases and 3 bases respectively, with 13 bases between them. Germline V gene sequence: CDR1 SQVTM, CDR2 ANQGSEA. This CDR3 has 13 amino acids. The CDR3: CSVAFAQGYEQYF. CDR3 in DNA: TGCAGCGTTGCTTTCGCACAAGGCTACGAGCAGTACTTC.

This clonotype was detected only a few times. The chain uses TRBV6-1 and TRBJ1-5, with D possibly matching TRBD1 (5 bases). This CDR3 contains 16 residues. Germline CDR1 is MNHNS and CDR2 is SASEGT. The V end lost 0 bases, the J end lost 1 base, and 10 bases lay between the germline ends. This CDR3 is CASSEAGGVSNQPQHF. The CDR3 DNA is TGTGCCAGCAGTGAAGCGGGGGGGGTGAGCAATCAGCCCCAGCATTTT.

Turning to this clonotype: A much larger clone lies a single base off, so this may be a read error. CDR3 amino acids: CSAKTIAEGWRETQYF. The DNA of the CDR3 is TGCAGTGCCAAAACCATAGCGGAGGGGTGGCGAGAGACCCAGTACTTC. The V call is TRBV20-1, the J call TRBJ2-5, with D maybe TRBD2 (6 bases). V was clipped by 6 bases and J by 4 bases, with 24 bases between them. The CDR3 extends over 16 amino acids. Per germline, CDR1 DFQATT and CDR2 SNEGSKA (reference sequence).

The CDR3 sequence is CAISLGDTQYF. DNA of the CDR3: TGTGCCATCTCCCTAGGGGATACGCAGTATTTT. J is TRBJ2-3 and V is TRBV6-2 or TRBV6-3; D is unresolved. Germline CDR1 is MNHEY and CDR2 is SVGEGT. Trimming cost V 10 bases and J 6 bases, with 11 bases left between them. The CDR3 is 11 amino acids.

At least ten counts were recorded for this clonotype. The CDR3: CASRYIADPRRYF. CDR3 sequence (DNA): TGTGCCAGCAGGTATATAGCGGACCCAAGAAGATACTTC. V gene TRBV7-2 combines with J gene TRBJ2-5; D is perhaps TRBD2 (6 bases). The CDR3 is 13 residues long. Germline V gene sequence: CDR1 SGHTA, CDR2 FQGNSA. Trimming removed 6 bases at V and 14 bases at J, with 22 bases between.